These 6 T cell receptor beta chains were sequenced from one sample in a study of cytomegalovirus exposure and HLA in healthy donors. Primers included in the PCR were 60 Vbeta and 13 Jbeta primers. Using immunoSEQ multiplex PCR, the repertoire was profiled, and TCRdb retains in-frame clones only, with some absent. Of some 150,000 clones listed, roughly 9.8% are singletons. Sequenced input: PBMCs. The origin of the receptors is a man in his forties or fifties in good health and CMV-seronegative.

The chain has TRBV4-2 and TRBJ2-1, with TRBD2 matching over 11 bases. Germline CDR1 LGHNA, CDR2 YNFKEQ. The V segment lost 0 bases and the J segment 2 bases; nucleotides outside the gene matches: 6. CDR3 length: 18 residues. DNA for the CDR3: TGTGCCAGCAGCCAAGATTCGACTAGCGGGGCCCCCTACAATGAGCAGTTCTTC. Protein product: CASSQDSTSGAPYNEQFF.

A few counts support this clone. This rearrangement joins TRBV5-6 to TRBJ1-5, with 9 bases lining up with TRBD1. The CDR3 runs to 15 residues. CDR1 is SGHDT and CDR2 is YYEEEE in the germline V gene. J gave up 3 bases and V 0 bases, and 1 base lay outside the gene matches. The CDR3 reads CASSLGTGDNQPQHF. CDR3 nucleotide sequence: TGTGCCAGCAGCTTGGGGACAGGGGACAATCAGCCCCAGCATTTT.

This clone was recorded a few times. The chain recombines TRBV7-3 with TRBJ1-1, with TRBD1 matching 8 bases. Trimming cost V 4 bases and J 5 bases; bases outside gene matches: 3. The CDR3 has 13 amino acids. Germline V gives CDR1 SGHTA, CDR2 FQGTGA. The CDR3 DNA follows: TGTGCCAGCAGCTGGGGACAGGCAACTGAAGCTTTCTTT. Translation: CASSWGQATEAFF.

This clone was seen more than once but under ten times. The chain has TRBV11-2 and TRBJ2-5, with 8 nucleotides matching TRBD2. V shed 4 bases, J shed 5 bases, and the junction held 3 bases outside the gene matches. The CDR3 is 13 residues long. CDR1 and CDR2 from the germline V gene are SGHAT and FQNNGV. CDR3 bases: TGTGCCAGCAGCTACGGGGGGGCGGAGACCCAGTACTTC. It is translated as CASSYGGAETQYF.

This chain links TRBV18 with TRBJ1-4; unclear D gene. The germline gives CDR1 KGHSH, CDR2 LQKENI. Trimming stripped 3 bases from V and 5 bases from J, with 16 bases between. The CDR3 has 16 amino acids. DNA of the CDR3: TGTGCCAGCTCACCTTCCCTGACAACAGCAAATGAAAAACTGTTTTTT. The encoded protein is CASSPSLTTANEKLFF.

The CDR3 DNA reads as TGCGCCAGCAGCCAAGGGGGCCCGAGGACTAGCAGGACCGGGGAGCTGTTTTTT. It is translated as CASSQGGPRTSRTGELFF. The chain links TRBV4-1 to TRBJ2-2; 8 positions agree with TRBD2. Germline assignment: CDR1 MGHRA and CDR2 YSYEKL. V was pared by 1 base and J by 5 bases, with 12 bases of the junction left unmatched. The CDR3 has 18 amino acids.